This T cell receptor beta chain was profiled in a study of tumor and adjacent non-tumor tissue in lung cancer (dated by TCRdb to 2017 to 2018). Looking at the study overall: Of the cohort, 12 patients had adenocarcinoma, 2 had squamous cell carcinoma and 1 had small cell lung cancer. The roughly 15 patients were aged roughly 30 to 85 years, included ten or so men and 5 women, and had TNM stage I to III disease. A total of 95 million to 150 million productive TCRbeta reads were generated by sequencing, corresponding to an average of approximately 4.3 million reads per sample. Using bulk TCRbeta repertoires from roughly 14 lung cancer patients, the study set lung tumor tissue side by side with matched distant non-tumor lung tissue. TCRbeta CDR3 sequencing was performed on thirty paired specimens, with one tumor sample and one normal lung sample collected per patient.

The receptor library was made with multiplex PCR. The sequencing machine was an Illumina HiSeq 2500. Following protocols modified from ARM-PCR, the researchers constructed TCRbeta libraries through three rounds of nested PCR with primers (Table S4). Before sequencing, PCR products of 200-500 bp were excised from the gel and purified with the QIAquick gel extraction kit. In the authors' own workflow: Trimmomatic was used to clean the reads, FLASH was used to merge the reads into complete CDR3 sequences, and MiTCR was used to assign the reads to V(D)J germline segments. VDJtools was used to compute clonal diversity as the inverse Simpson's index. A read counted as productive if the sequence was in-frame and lacked a premature stop codon. TCRdb cleaned the public reads at Q25 with fastp, built clones with MiXCR and kept in-frame beta chains. Records with the same CDR3 protein are collapsed into one entry carrying the most frequent genes and DNA. These V and J calls derive from TCRdb rather than the authors' analysis. For this sample the table gives 60,000 to 90,000 distinct CDR3 sequences, of which approximately 71% were detected only once. About 30% of the sample comes from the top ten.

The CDR3 spans 14 residues, from the cysteine through the phenylalanine. The DNA shown is the 42-base CDR3, in frame from base 1. From a lookup of the germline V gene, CDR1 and CDR2 are MNHEY and SVGAGI. Note on this clonotype: Its antigen remains unidentified. One end of the junction is discordant with germline, which a read error may explain.

RNA was isolated from bulk, unsorted tissue, and RNA quality was assessed with a NanoDrop ND-1000 and an Agilent 2100. Distant non-tumor tissue taken more than 3 cm from the tumor edge was used as the normal lung sample. Donors were newly diagnosed lung cancer patients admitted for thoracic surgery in China between August and November 2014, without prior chemotherapy. Anyone who had undergone radiotherapy or chemotherapy before, or who had another cancer at the same time, was left out of the study. Pieces of surgical tissue measuring about 1-2.1 cm3 were kept in RNAlater solution and stored at -80 degrees C until use. Beyond this particular receptor, the publication reports: With only roughly 15 patients in the cohort, the authors noted that larger samples and more detailed clinical data are needed. Significantly higher TCR diversity was found in younger patients, and higher tumor TCR diversity was associated with shorter overall and disease-free survival. The sequencing platform is not named in the methods, and unique molecular identifiers are not mentioned. In normal lung, the top 100 clones accounted for a significantly larger cumulative share of the repertoire than in tumor tissue. TCR diversity (inverse Simpson) was significantly higher in tumor than in normal lung tissue (431.37 vs 166.20, P = 0.0075, Mann-Whitney U test). Because peripheral blood was not sequenced, blood TCRbeta repertoires in the lung cancer patients of the study were not examined.

The chain is encoded by TRBV6-5 joined to TRBJ2-7; the D gene assignment is ambiguous. The receptor's source is a woman between 50 and 59 years old with non-small cell lung cancer. Sample: distant non-tumor lung tissue. The nucleotides read TGTACCAGCAGTCACACCATGCGGTCCTACGAGCAGTACTTC. Translation gives CTSSHTMRSYEQYF.